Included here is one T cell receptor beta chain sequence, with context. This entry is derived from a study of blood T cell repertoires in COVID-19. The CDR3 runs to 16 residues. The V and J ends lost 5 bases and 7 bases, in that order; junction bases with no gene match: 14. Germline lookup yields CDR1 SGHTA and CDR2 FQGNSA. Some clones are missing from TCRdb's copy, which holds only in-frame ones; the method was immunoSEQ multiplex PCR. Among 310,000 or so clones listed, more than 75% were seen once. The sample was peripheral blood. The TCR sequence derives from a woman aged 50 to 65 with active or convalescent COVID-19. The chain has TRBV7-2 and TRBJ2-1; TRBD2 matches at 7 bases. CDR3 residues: CASSLSFAGVGNEQFF. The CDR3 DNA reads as TGTGCCAGCAGCCTCTCCTTTGCGGGAGTGGGTAATGAGCAGTTCTTC. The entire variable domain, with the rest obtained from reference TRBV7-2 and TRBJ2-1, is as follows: GAGVSQSPSNKVTEKGKDVELRCDPISGHTALYWYRQSLGQGLEFLIYFQGNSAPDKSGLPSDRFSAERTGGSVSTLTIQRTQQEDSAVYLCASSLSFAGVGNEQFFGPGTRLTVL.